The text below deals with one TCR beta chain. The sample is drawn from a study of glioma-infiltrating T cells. Amplification of TCR alpha and beta CDR3 regions from RNA used iRepertoire nested multiplex PCR. TCRdb re-analysed the multiplex PCR reads in MiXCR, keeping a single row per CDR3 protein. The sample includes about 93,000 distinct CDR3 sequences, 35% to 45% of them seen just once. Germline lookup yields CDR1 DFQATT and CDR2 SNEGSKA (reference sequence). V was shortened by 6 bases and J by 3 bases, with 15 bases between the two germline ends. The CDR3 runs 13 residues. The chain recombines TRBV20-1 with TRBJ2-7, with a weak D call TRBD2 (5 bases). The material sequenced was glioma tissue, nonneoplastic brain tissue, or PBMCs (not recorded which). The clonotype comes from a human donor with low-grade glioma or glioblastoma, undergoing nonglioma brain surgery, or in good health (not recorded which). The DNA of the CDR3 is TGCAGTGCCGGGATTAGTGTTCACTACGAGCAGTACTTC. This translates into CSAGISVHYEQYF.